The rows below give T cell receptor beta chains drawn from one sample of a study of cytotoxic CD8 clonotypes in ibrutinib-treated CLL. The table came from immunoSEQ multiplex PCR; TCRdb's copy has only in-frame clones and leaves some out. The repertoire includes approximately 45,000 clones, almost 70% of them detected once, and approximately 12% sits in the top ten. Specimen: PBMCs, collected after 12 months of ibrutinib treatment. These receptors were obtained from a human donor with chronic lymphocytic leukemia. The CDR3 runs from the conserved cysteine through the conserved F or W. Fields, in order: J gene, V gene, clone size, D gene, CDR3 protein, CDR3 DNA. The D gene is left open where the match is weak. Rows may omit the clone size; those that give it use once, few, many or a size class.

j_gene: TRBJ2-1
v_gene: TRBV10-2
abundance: once
d_gene: .
CDR3aa: CASSESLETRQFF
CDR3nt: TGCGCCAGCAGTGAGTCCCTCGAGACCCGCCAGTTCTTC

j_gene: TRBJ1-4
v_gene: TRBV14
abundance: few
d_gene: .
CDR3aa: CASSQDRRSNEKLFF
CDR3nt: TGTGCCAGCAGCCAAGATAGACGGAGCAATGAAAAACTGTTTTTT

j_gene: TRBJ2-2
v_gene: TRBV15
abundance: .
d_gene: TRBD2
CDR3aa: CATSITSANTGELFF
CDR3nt: TGTGCCACCAGCATTACTAGCGCGAACACCGGGGAGCTGTTTTTT

j_gene: TRBJ2-7
v_gene: TRBV15
abundance: .
d_gene: TRBD2
CDR3aa: CATSTPGTSYSYEQYF
CDR3nt: TGTGCCACCAGCACGCCCGGGACTAGTTACTCCTACGAGCAGTACTTC

j_gene: TRBJ2-2
v_gene: TRBV4-1
abundance: few
d_gene: .
CDR3aa: CASSQVERSNTGELFF
CDR3nt: TGCGCCAGCAGCCAAGTTGAGAGATCGAACACCGGGGAGCTGTTTTTT

j_gene: TRBJ1-1
v_gene: TRBV7-9
abundance: few
d_gene: .
CDR3aa: CASSFGPKNTEAFF
CDR3nt: TGTGCCAGCAGCTTTGGGCCTAAGAACACTGAAGCTTTCTTT

j_gene: TRBJ2-5
v_gene: TRBV9
abundance: .
d_gene: .
CDR3aa: CASSEGGPRGETQYF
CDR3nt: TGTGCCAGCAGCGAAGGAGGTCCCCGGGGCGAGACCCAGTACTTC

j_gene: TRBJ2-7
v_gene: TRBV5-4
abundance: few
d_gene: .
CDR3aa: CASSLAPGSYEQYF
CDR3nt: TGTGCCAGCAGCTTGGCTCCGGGGTCCTACGAGCAGTACTTC

j_gene: TRBJ1-1
v_gene: TRBV18
abundance: .
d_gene: .
CDR3aa: CASSPRAGNTEAFF
CDR3nt: TGTGCCAGCTCACCCCGGGCGGGGAACACTGAAGCTTTCTTT

j_gene: TRBJ1-2
v_gene: TRBV18
abundance: .
d_gene: .
CDR3aa: CASSPDDYGYTF
CDR3nt: TGTGCCAGCTCTCCGGACGACTATGGCTACACCTTC

j_gene: TRBJ1-1
v_gene: TRBV7-9
abundance: .
d_gene: .
CDR3aa: CASSSTLNTEAFF
CDR3nt: TGTGCCAGCAGCTCCACATTGAACACTGAAGCTTTCTTT

j_gene: TRBJ2-7
v_gene: TRBV4-1
abundance: .
d_gene: TRBD2
CDR3aa: CASSPGTTWEQYF
CDR3nt: TGCGCCAGCAGCCCAGGGACTACTTGGGAGCAGTACTTC

j_gene: TRBJ2-2
v_gene: TRBV27
abundance: .
d_gene: TRBD2
CDR3aa: CASSLRLAGGTGELFF
CDR3nt: TGTGCCAGCAGTTTAAGACTAGCGGGAGGCACCGGGGAGCTGTTTTTT

j_gene: TRBJ1-5
v_gene: TRBV19
abundance: .
d_gene: TRBD1
CDR3aa: CASSLPGQGASNQPQHF
CDR3nt: TGTGCCAGTAGTCTCCCCGGACAGGGGGCGTCTAATCAGCCCCAGCATTTT

j_gene: TRBJ1-1
v_gene: TRBV9
abundance: .
d_gene: .
CDR3aa: CASSVSTGAMNTEAFF
CDR3nt: TGTGCCAGCAGCGTGTCGACAGGCGCTATGAACACTGAAGCTTTCTTT

j_gene: TRBJ2-5
v_gene: TRBV7-6
abundance: once
d_gene: .
CDR3aa: CASSLVGGGETQYF
CDR3nt: TGTGCCAGCAGCTTAGTTGGTGGGGGAGAGACCCAGTACTTC

j_gene: TRBJ2-5
v_gene: TRBV11-2
abundance: .
d_gene: .
CDR3aa: CASSPQASVQETQYF
CDR3nt: TGTGCCAGCAGCCCCCAGGCGTCAGTCCAAGAGACCCAGTACTTC

j_gene: TRBJ2-3
v_gene: TRBV30
abundance: .
d_gene: .
CDR3aa: CAWSVPRGVSTDTQYF
CDR3nt: TGTGCCTGGAGTGTACCACGAGGGGTTAGCACAGATACGCAGTATTTT

j_gene: TRBJ2-1
v_gene: TRBV27
abundance: .
d_gene: TRBD2
CDR3aa: CASWTSGRNEQFF
CDR3nt: TGTGCCAGCTGGACTAGCGGGAGGAATGAGCAGTTCTTC

j_gene: TRBJ1-3
v_gene: TRBV5-1
abundance: .
d_gene: TRBD1
CDR3aa: CASSRDSSGNTIYF
CDR3nt: TGCGCCAGCAGCCGGGACAGCTCTGGAAACACCATATATTTT

j_gene: TRBJ2-7
v_gene: TRBV19
abundance: .
d_gene: TRBD2
CDR3aa: CASSSSGRAYEQYF
CDR3nt: TGTGCCAGTAGTTCTAGCGGGAGGGCCTACGAGCAGTACTTC

j_gene: TRBJ2-3
v_gene: TRBV28
abundance: .
d_gene: .
CDR3aa: CASNPWAGYTDTQYF
CDR3nt: TGTGCCAGCAATCCCTGGGCCGGTTACACAGATACGCAGTATTTT

j_gene: TRBJ1-1
v_gene: TRBV5-8
abundance: few
d_gene: .
CDR3aa: CASSLVRGAFF
CDR3nt: TGTGCCAGCAGCTTGGTTCGAGGAGCTTTCTTT

j_gene: TRBJ2-7
v_gene: TRBV21-1
abundance: .
d_gene: .
CDR3aa: CANHNRITYEQYF
CDR3nt: TGTGCCAACCACAACAGGATTACCTACGAGCAGTACTTC

j_gene: TRBJ2-7
v_gene: TRBV28
abundance: .
d_gene: .
CDR3aa: CATSGAGSPTYEQYF
CDR3nt: TGTGCCACCTCCGGGGCAGGGAGTCCAACCTACGAGCAGTACTTC

j_gene: TRBJ1-5
v_gene: TRBV4-3
abundance: .
d_gene: TRBD1
CDR3aa: CASRRGQGQAPRPQHF
CDR3nt: TGCGCCAGCAGACGCGGACAGGGGCAGGCCCCCCGGCCCCAGCATTTT

j_gene: TRBJ2-5
v_gene: TRBV15
abundance: once
d_gene: .
CDR3aa: CATSNRGRREKETQYF
CDR3nt: TGTGCCACCAGCAACAGGGGTCGTCGGGAGAAAGAGACCCAGTACTTC

j_gene: TRBJ2-5
v_gene: TRBV19
abundance: .
d_gene: .
CDR3aa: CASRRQYQETQYF
CDR3nt: TGTGCCAGTAGGAGACAGTACCAAGAGACCCAGTACTTC

j_gene: TRBJ2-1
v_gene: TRBV7-6
abundance: .
d_gene: TRBD2
CDR3aa: CASSPRLAGDRDEQFF
CDR3nt: TGTGCCAGCAGCCCACGACTAGCGGGAGACAGGGATGAGCAGTTCTTC

j_gene: TRBJ2-3
v_gene: TRBV28
abundance: .
d_gene: .
CDR3aa: CASSLDARSTQYF
CDR3nt: TGTGCCAGCAGTTTAGACGCCCGGTCTACGCAGTATTTT

j_gene: TRBJ1-2
v_gene: TRBV27
abundance: .
d_gene: TRBD1
CDR3aa: CASSPDRGYGYTF
CDR3nt: TGTGCCAGCAGCCCGGACAGGGGCTATGGCTACACCTTC

j_gene: TRBJ2-2
v_gene: TRBV19
abundance: .
d_gene: TRBD2
CDR3aa: CASSINPGGRNTGELFF
CDR3nt: TGTGCCAGTAGTATCAACCCGGGAGGGAGGAACACCGGGGAGCTGTTTTTT

j_gene: TRBJ2-2
v_gene: TRBV18
abundance: few
d_gene: TRBD2
CDR3aa: CASSPALAGVSPGELFF
CDR3nt: TGTGCCAGCTCACCGGCTCTAGCGGGAGTCTCACCCGGGGAGCTGTTTTTT

j_gene: TRBJ1-1
v_gene: TRBV19
abundance: .
d_gene: TRBD1
CDR3aa: CASSIVGRGPAEAFF
CDR3nt: TGTGCCAGTAGTATAGTGGGCAGGGGGCCAGCTGAAGCTTTCTTT

j_gene: TRBJ1-1
v_gene: TRBV6-6
abundance: .
d_gene: .
CDR3aa: CASSYMAPVLEAFF
CDR3nt: TGTGCCAGCAGTTACATGGCGCCAGTCTTAGAAGCTTTCTTT

j_gene: TRBJ2-2
v_gene: TRBV27
abundance: .
d_gene: TRBD1
CDR3aa: CASRRGQINTGELFF
CDR3nt: TGTGCCAGCAGAAGGGGACAGATAAACACCGGGGAGCTGTTTTTT

j_gene: TRBJ2-2
v_gene: TRBV9
abundance: .
d_gene: TRBD2
CDR3aa: CASSVGPWTSGSTGELFF
CDR3nt: TGTGCCAGCAGCGTAGGCCCTTGGACTAGCGGGAGCACCGGGGAGCTGTTTTTT